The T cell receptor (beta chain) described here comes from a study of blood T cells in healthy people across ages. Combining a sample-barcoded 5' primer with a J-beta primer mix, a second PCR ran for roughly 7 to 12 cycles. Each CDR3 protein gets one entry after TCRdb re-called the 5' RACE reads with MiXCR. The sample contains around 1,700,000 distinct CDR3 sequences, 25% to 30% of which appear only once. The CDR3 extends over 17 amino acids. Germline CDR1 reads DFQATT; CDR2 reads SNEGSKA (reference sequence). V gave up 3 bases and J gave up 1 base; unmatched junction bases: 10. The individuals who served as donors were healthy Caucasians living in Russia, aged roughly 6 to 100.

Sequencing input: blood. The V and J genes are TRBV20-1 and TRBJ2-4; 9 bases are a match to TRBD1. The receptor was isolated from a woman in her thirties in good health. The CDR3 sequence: CSARPRTGVGAKNIQYF. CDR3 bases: TGCAGTGCTAGGCCCCGGACAGGGGTGGGGGCCAAAAACATTCAGTACTTC.